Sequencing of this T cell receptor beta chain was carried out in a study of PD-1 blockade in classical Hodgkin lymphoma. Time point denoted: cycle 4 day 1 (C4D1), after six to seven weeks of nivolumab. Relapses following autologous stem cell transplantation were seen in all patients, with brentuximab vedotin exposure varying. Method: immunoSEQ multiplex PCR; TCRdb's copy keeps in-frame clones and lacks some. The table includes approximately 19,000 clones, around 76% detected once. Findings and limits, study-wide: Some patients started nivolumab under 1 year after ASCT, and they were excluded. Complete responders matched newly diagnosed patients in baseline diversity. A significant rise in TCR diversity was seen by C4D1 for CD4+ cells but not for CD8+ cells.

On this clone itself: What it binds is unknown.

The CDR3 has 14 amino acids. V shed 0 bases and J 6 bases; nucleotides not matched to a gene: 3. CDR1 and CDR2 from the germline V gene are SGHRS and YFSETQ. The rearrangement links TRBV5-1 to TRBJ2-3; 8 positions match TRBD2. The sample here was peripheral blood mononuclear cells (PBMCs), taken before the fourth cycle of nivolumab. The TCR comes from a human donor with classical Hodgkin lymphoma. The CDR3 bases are TGCGCCAGCAGCTTGGTAGCGGGAACCGATACGCAGTATTTT. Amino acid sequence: CASSLVAGTDTQYF.